A single sample is the source of the 13 T cell receptor beta chains below, sequenced in a study of PD-1 blockade in classical Hodgkin lymphoma. Following autologous stem cell transplantation, relapse occurred in every patient, and exposure to brentuximab vedotin varied. The protocol was immunoSEQ multiplex PCR, while the TCRdb copy is restricted to in-frame clones and leaves out a portion. Of more than 140,000 clones detected, nearly 80% appear once; the ten largest clones hold about 9%. Here the sequenced sample was peripheral blood mononuclear cells (PBMCs), taken before the second cycle of nivolumab. The origin of the receptors is a human donor with classical Hodgkin lymphoma.

CDR3 sequence: CASSDNVGAYGGYTF. In nucleotides, the CDR3 is TGTGCCAGCAGTGATAATGTTGGAGCGTACGGTGGCTACACCTTC. This chain links TRBV2 with TRBJ1-2, with D unresolved. The ends were cut back, 3 bases at V and 7 bases at J, with 18 bases in the middle. CDR3 length: 15 amino acids. Germline assignment: CDR1 SNHLY and CDR2 FYNNEI.

The V gene is TRBV4-2, the J gene TRBJ1-2; 8 bases map to TRBD1. The CDR3 spans 13 residues. The V gene end was trimmed by 6 bases and the J gene end by 7 bases; junction bases not matched to a gene: 7. Germline lookup yields CDR1 LGHNA and CDR2 YNFKEQ. CDR3 DNA: TGTGCCAGCAGGCTAGACAGGGGCGGTGGCTACACCTTC. Translated: CASRLDRGGGYTF.

The rearrangement uses TRBV6-6 and TRBJ2-7, with TRBD1 matching over 7 bases. The CDR3 runs 13 residues. The junction had 1 base not matched to a gene; V was cut back by 2 bases and J by 3 bases. The V gene's germline CDR1 is MNHNY and CDR2 SVGAGI (reference sequence). The CDR3 DNA sequence: TGTGCCAGCAGTTACGGGACAGACTACGAGCAGTACTTC. Its protein product is CASSYGTDYEQYF.

With respect to this clone: At one of its ends the junction is not consistent with the germline gene, which may arise from a read error. The rearrangement links TRBV20-1 to TRBJ1-2; no reliable D call. Germline CDR1 reads DFQATT; CDR2 reads SNEGSKA (reference sequence). The CDR3 is made up of 11 amino acids. CDR3 nucleotides: TGCAGGGCTAGTAACGGGAATGGCTACACCTTC. This translates into CRASNGNGYTF.

The chain couples TRBV6-6 to TRBJ1-2; D is uncertain. The CDR3 consists of 15 residues. The germline V and J ends were trimmed by 4 bases and 2 bases, with 14 bases remaining between them. Germline assignment: CDR1 MNHNY and CDR2 SVGAGI (reference sequence). The CDR3 region is CASSFWTADNYGYTF. The DNA for the CDR3 is TGTGCCAGCAGTTTTTGGACGGCGGACAACTATGGCTACACCTTC.

This rearrangement joins TRBV9 to TRBJ2-7; perhaps TRBD2 as D (5 bases). Looked up from germline, CDR1 is SGDLS and CDR2 is YYNGEE. Between the trimmed V and J ends, which lost 0 bases and 5 bases, there was a span of 12 bases. The CDR3 is 14 residues long. The CDR3 here is CASSVGGSNNEQYF. In DNA, the CDR3 is TGTGCCAGCAGCGTAGGTGGGAGTAACAACGAGCAGTACTTC.

V usage is TRBV7-9 and J usage is TRBJ2-7, with no clear D. The CDR3 extends over 12 amino acids. Trimming left V 2 bases short and J 9 bases short, with 11 bases between. Germline V gene lookup returns CDR1 SEHNR and CDR2 FQNEAQ (reference sequence). Written as DNA, the CDR3 is TGTGCCAGCAGCTTAAGCGATACGGGGCAGTACTTC. It yields the protein CASSLSDTGQYF.

The CDR3 protein is CASSTGQFGGAYEQYF. CDR3 in DNA: TGTGCCAGTAGTACCGGACAGTTCGGGGGTGCCTACGAGCAGTACTTC. The genes are TRBV19 and TRBJ2-7, with D perhaps TRBD1 or TRBD2 (6 bases each). The CDR3 is made up of 16 amino acids. The germline V gene encodes CDR1 LNHDA and CDR2 SQIVND (reference sequence). The V gene lost 4 bases and the J gene lost 2 bases, with 18 bases spanning the gap.

This clone was seen a single time. The chain has TRBV19 and TRBJ2-1; 7 bases line up with TRBD2. There are 16 residues in the CDR3. Germline values: CDR1 LNHDA, CDR2 SQIVND (reference sequence). V shed 1 base, J shed 0 bases, and the junction held 3 bases outside the gene matches. The CDR3 nucleotides are TGTGCCAGTAGTATAGCTCTAGCGGTCTCCTACAATGAGCAGTTCTTC. Translation gives CASSIALAVSYNEQFF.

The chain carries TRBV11-2 and TRBJ1-2, with TRBD1 identical over 7 bases. CDR3 size: 14 residues. V lost 4 bases and J lost 3; bases outside the gene matches: 5. Per the germline V gene, CDR1 is SGHAT and CDR2 is FQNNGV. In DNA form, the CDR3 reads TGTGCCAGCAGCTCCGGACAGGTTTACTATGGCTACACCTTC. Translated: CASSSGQVYYGYTF.

This chain joins TRBV6-5 and TRBJ1-2; TRBD1 might be the D (5 bases). Germline CDR1 is MNHEY and CDR2 is SVGAGI. V was cut by 6 bases and J by 2 bases, with 13 bases left in between. This CDR3 spans 14 amino acids. The CDR3 reads CASRRQPGNYGYTF. Written as DNA, the CDR3 is TGTGCCAGCAGGCGGCAGCCAGGGAACTATGGCTACACCTTC.

The V and J genes are TRBV13 and TRBJ2-7, with TRBD1 identical over 8 bases. Trimming removed 3 bases from V and 3 bases from J; junction bases left unmatched: 10. Germline V gene lookup returns CDR1 PRHDT and CDR2 FYEKMQ (reference sequence). This CDR3 is 16 amino acids long. CDR3 coding DNA: TGTGCCAGCAGCTTCCGGACAGGGTTCCCATTCTACGAGCAGTACTTC. Its protein product is CASSFRTGFPFYEQYF.

With regard to this clone: The same CDR3 arises from other DNA sequences in this sample as well. V and J are TRBV28 and TRBJ2-7, with D perhaps matching TRBD2 (5 bases). The CDR3 runs 13 residues. Germline CDR1 is MDHEN and CDR2 is SYDVKM. With 10 bases removed from V and 1 base from J, the gap between germline ends came to 14 bases. The CDR3 region has the DNA TGTGCCACCATCCCGGACTTTTCCTACGAGCAGTACTTC. Translation: CATIPDFSYEQYF.